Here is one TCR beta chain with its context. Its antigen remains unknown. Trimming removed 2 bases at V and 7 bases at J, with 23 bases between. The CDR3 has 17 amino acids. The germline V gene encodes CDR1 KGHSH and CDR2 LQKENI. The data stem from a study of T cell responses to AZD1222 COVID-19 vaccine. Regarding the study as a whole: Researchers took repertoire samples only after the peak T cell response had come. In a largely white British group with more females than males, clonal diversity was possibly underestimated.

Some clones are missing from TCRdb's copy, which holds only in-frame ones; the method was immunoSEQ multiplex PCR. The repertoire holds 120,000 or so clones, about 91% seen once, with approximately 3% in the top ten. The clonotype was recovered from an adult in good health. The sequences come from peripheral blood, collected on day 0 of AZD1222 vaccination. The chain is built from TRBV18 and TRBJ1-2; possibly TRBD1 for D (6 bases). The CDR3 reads CASSPTLGRQGRGGYTF. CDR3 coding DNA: TGTGCCAGCTCACCAACTCTCGGTCGGCAGGGGAGAGGTGGCTACACCTTC.